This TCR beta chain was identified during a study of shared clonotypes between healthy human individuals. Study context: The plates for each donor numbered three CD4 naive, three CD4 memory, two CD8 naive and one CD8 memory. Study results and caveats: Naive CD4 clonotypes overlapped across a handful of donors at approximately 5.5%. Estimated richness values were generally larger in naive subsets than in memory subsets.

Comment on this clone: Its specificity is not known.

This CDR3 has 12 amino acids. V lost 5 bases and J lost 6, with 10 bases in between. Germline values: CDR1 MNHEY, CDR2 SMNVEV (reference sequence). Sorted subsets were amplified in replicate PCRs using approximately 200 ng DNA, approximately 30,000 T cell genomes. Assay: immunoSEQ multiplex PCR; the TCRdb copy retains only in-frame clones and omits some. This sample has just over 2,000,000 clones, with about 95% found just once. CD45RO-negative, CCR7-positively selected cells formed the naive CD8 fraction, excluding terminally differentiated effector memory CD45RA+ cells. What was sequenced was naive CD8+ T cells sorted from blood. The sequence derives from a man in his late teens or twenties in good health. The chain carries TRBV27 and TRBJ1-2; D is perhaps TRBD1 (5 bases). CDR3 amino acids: CASSRGPDGYTF. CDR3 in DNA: TGTGCCAGCAGTCGGGGCCCCGATGGCTACACCTTC.